A single TCR beta chain is shown here with its context. Its antigen is unidentified. The data were obtained in a study of cytomegalovirus exposure and HLA in healthy donors. Study-level findings and limits: It is likely that the observed cluster of highly shared sequence variants was a sequencing artifact.

This CDR3 contains 14 residues. Germline V lookup: CDR1 ENHRY, CDR2 SYGVKD. After removal of 10 bases from V and 0 bases from J, the junction contained 8 bases not matched to a gene. 13 Jbeta primers and 60 Vbeta primers were used for the PCR. Sequenced by immunoSEQ multiplex PCR; TCRdb stores in-frame clones only, minus some. This sample yields some 120,000 clones, of which about 74% are seen a single time; approximately 2.4% belongs to the top ten. This chain links TRBV10-3 with TRBJ1-2; 7 bases line up with TRBD1. This sequence originates from a female donor in good health and CMV-seronegative. Specimen: PBMCs. CDR3 sequence (DNA): TGTGCCAGTGACTCGGGACAGACTAACTATGGCTACACCTTC. The encoded protein is CASDSGQTNYGYTF.